This TCR beta chain is from a study of breast tumors, draining lymph nodes, adjacent tissues. Axillary draining lymph nodes of breast cancer patients supplied the node samples. Using its own MiXCR run on the multiplex PCR reads, TCRdb lists one record per CDR3 protein. This table has approximately 170,000 distinct CDR3 sequences, approximately 30% appearing once. This clonotype showed up many times. CDR3 length: 17 amino acids. Trimming removed 2 bases at V and 4 bases at J, with 18 bases between. From germline, CDR1 is SEHNR and CDR2 FQNEAQ (reference sequence). The chain recombines TRBV7-9 with TRBJ2-1; a weak D match, TRBD2 (7 bases). This clonotype was sampled from a female donor with breast cancer. Some clones in this sample may be carry-over from other donors' samples. Sequencing was carried out using axillary lymph node tissue. CDR3 in amino acids: CASSLRGGDSLYNEQFF. The CDR3 DNA sequence: TGTGCCAGCAGCTTAAGGGGGGGGGACTCCTTATACAATGAGCAGTTCTTC.